What follows are 6 T cell receptor beta chains derived from one specimen sequenced in a study of T cells in Graves' hyperthyroidism and ophthalmopathy. Authors of the study amplified TCR beta CDR3 regions from RNA transcripts. The HTBI primer set drove a first-round RT-PCR of the TCR CDR3. TCRdb reanalysed the multiplex PCR reads using MiXCR and keeps one entry per CDR3 protein. The sample holds hundreds of thousands of distinct CDR3 sequences, 45% seen once. The sequenced sample was peripheral blood or thyroid tissue (not recorded which). These TCRs come from an adult man with Graves' disease, either hyperthyroidism or ophthalmopathy (not recorded which).

For the CDR3, the DNA is TGCAGCGTAACCCTCCGGGGTTGGAACACTGAAGCTTTCTTT. This gives the protein CSVTLRGWNTEAFF. V usage is TRBV29-1 and J usage is TRBJ1-1; D gene unclear. CDR1 is SQVTM, CDR2 ANQGSEA, per germline. V shed 6 bases and J shed 1 base, with 15 bases lying between them. The CDR3 is 14 amino acids. Supplemented by reference TRBV29-1 and TRBJ1-1, the full variable domain reads SAVISQKPSRDICQRGTSLTIQCQVDSQVTMMFWYRQQPGQSLTLIATANQGSEATYESGFVIDKFPISRPNLTFSTLTVSNMSPEDSSIYLCSVTLRGWNTEAFFGQGTRLTVV.

Comment on this clonotype: A read error may explain this, as a much larger clone is one base away. The chain combines TRBV7-8 with TRBJ1-2, with D unresolved. The CDR3 runs to 16 residues. Trimming took off 5 bases at V and 4 bases at J, with 20 bases between the two ends. CDR1 is SGHVS, CDR2 FQNEAQ, per germline. The CDR3 loop reads CASSQSRLGGTYGYTF. The CDR3 DNA follows: TGTGCCAGCAGCCAGTCCCGGCTAGGCGGCACCTATGGCTACACCTTC.

As to this clonotype: One end of the junction is discordant with germline, which a read error may explain. The chain couples TRBV5-4 to TRBJ2-7; D gene uncertain. Germline V gives CDR1 SGHNT, CDR2 YYREEE (reference sequence). The CDR3 is made up of 15 amino acids. CDR3 region: CASSLGLSHLYEQHF. DNA of the CDR3: TGTGCCAGCAGCTTGGGACTTTCGCACCTCTACGAGCAGCACTTC.

V usage is TRBV29-1 and J usage is TRBJ1-1; TRBD1 matches 8 bases. The CDR3 spans 13 residues. J was trimmed by 5 bases and V by 7 bases; bases with no gene match: 9. The V gene's germline CDR1 is SQVTM and CDR2 ANQGSEA. The DNA for the CDR3 is TGCAGCGCTCTCCCAGGGGGCGAGACTGAAGCTTTCTTT. It translates to CSALPGGETEAFF.

V is TRBV5-1 and J is TRBJ2-5; TRBD1 agrees at 8 bases. Germline trimming cut 4 bases from V and 5 bases from J; bases unmatched to any gene: 7. The V gene's germline CDR1 is SGHRS and CDR2 YFSETQ. The CDR3 length is 14 residues. The CDR3 reads CASSDRGWGETQYF. The CDR3 DNA reads TGCGCCAGCAGCGACAGGGGCTGGGGTGAGACCCAGTACTTC.

This chain links TRBV2 with TRBJ1-2; no clear D. Germline loops: CDR1 SNHLY, CDR2 FYNNEI. V shed 0 bases and J shed 6 bases, with 11 bases lying between them. This CDR3 is built from 14 residues. CDR3 sequence: CASSEAVQEDGYTF. In DNA, the CDR3 is TGTGCCAGCAGTGAAGCAGTGCAGGAGGATGGCTACACCTTC.